This T cell receptor (beta chain) was recorded in a study of T cells in localized non-small cell lung cancer. Study-wide points: Appearances in adjacent lung were noted for a median roughly 58 of the top 100 tumor clones. It was uninvolved adjacent lung that showed the highest T cell clonality, exceeding tumor.

The table came from immunoSEQ multiplex PCR; TCRdb's copy has only in-frame clones and leaves some out. The repertoire includes under 40,000 clones, around 86% of them detected once, and around 4.2% sits in the top ten. This CDR3 is 18 amino acids long. The V gene's germline CDR1 is GTSNPN and CDR2 SVGIG (reference sequence). V was pared by 5 bases and J by 5 bases, with 28 bases between. This clone occurred once. Its antigen is not identified. The specimen comprised peripheral blood, sampled before any cancer treatment. This chain uses TRBV30 with TRBJ1-5; the D is unclear. This clonotype was obtained from a male donor aged 60 or older with stage III lung adenocarcinoma. Here the CDR3 DNA reads TGTGCCTGGGGACCAGGACGCACGTTCCTTTTTAATGATCAGCCCCAGCATTTT. It translates to CAWGPGRTFLFNDQPQHF.